This TCR beta chain was recovered during a study of beta chain features in type 1 diabetes. Whole-study results and caveats: At VDJ recombination sites, type 1 diabetes patients had fewer insertions and more deleted nucleotides.

Germline values: CDR1 SQVTM, CDR2 ANQGSEA. The CDR3 sequence is 14 residues long. Reverse transcription of all isolated RNA meant that expressed TCRB transcripts were sequenced. Produced via immunoSEQ multiplex PCR; TCRdb's table is partial and in-frame only. The table lists around 250,000 clones, 68% of them singletons. This clone was seen more than once but under ten times. Its antigen is not known. V usage is TRBV29-1 and J usage is TRBJ1-1; the match to TRBD1 covers 9 bases. The clonotype was recovered from a man aged 25-45 years in good health. The specimen was naive CD4+ T cells from blood. The CDR3 reads CSLDRGGLNTEAFF. As DNA, the CDR3 is TGCAGTTTGGACAGGGGAGGCCTGAACACTGAAGCTTTCTTT.